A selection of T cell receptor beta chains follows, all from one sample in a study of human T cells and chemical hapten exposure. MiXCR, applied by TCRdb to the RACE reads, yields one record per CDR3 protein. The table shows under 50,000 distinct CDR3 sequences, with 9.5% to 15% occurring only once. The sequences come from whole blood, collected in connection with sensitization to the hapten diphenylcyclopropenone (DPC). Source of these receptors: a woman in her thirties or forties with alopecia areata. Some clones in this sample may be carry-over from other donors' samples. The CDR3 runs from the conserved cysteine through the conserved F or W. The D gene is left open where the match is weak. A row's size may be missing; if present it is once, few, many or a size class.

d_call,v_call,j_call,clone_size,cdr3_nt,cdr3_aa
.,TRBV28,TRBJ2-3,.,TGTGCCAGCAGCCACGAGGCGACTGGCACAGATACGCAGTATTTT,CASSHEATGTDTQYF
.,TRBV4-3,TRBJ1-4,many,TGCGCCAGCAGCCAATCCGGGACGGCTAATGAAAAACTGTTTTTT,CASSQSGTANEKLFF
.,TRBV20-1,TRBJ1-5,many,TGCAGTGCTAGAGATTTGGGGACCACCAATCAGCCCCAGCATTTT,CSARDLGTTNQPQHF
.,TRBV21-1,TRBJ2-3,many,TGTGCCAGCAGCAAAGGCGAAACTTACCGTTCGACAGATACGCAGTATTTT,CASSKGETYRSTDTQYF
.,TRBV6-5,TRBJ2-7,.,TGTGCCAGCACCCGGGACGGAGGGTTCTACGAGCAGTACTTC,CASTRDGGFYEQYF
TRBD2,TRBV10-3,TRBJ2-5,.,TGTGCCATCTCAAGGACTAGCGGGGCCAGTGAGACCCAGTACTTC,CAISRTSGASETQYF
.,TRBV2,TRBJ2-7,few,TGTGCCAGCAGTGAACTCTACGAGCAGTACTTC,CASSELYEQYF
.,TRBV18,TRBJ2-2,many,TGTGCCAGCTCACCATTTGACCCAGTGGATGGTACCGGGGAGCTGTTTTTT,CASSPFDPVDGTGELFF
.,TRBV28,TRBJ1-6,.,TGTGCCAGCAGTTTCAGGTCGTTTGGGTCACCCCTCCACTTT,CASSFRSFGSPLHF
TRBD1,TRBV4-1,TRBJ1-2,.,TGCGCCAGCAGCCCAGGACAGGGGTTGGGCTATGGCTACACCTTC,CASSPGQGLGYGYTF
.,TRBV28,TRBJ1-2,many,TGTGCCAGCAGCGACAGGTTTTCGAACTATGGCTACACCTTC,CASSDRFSNYGYTF
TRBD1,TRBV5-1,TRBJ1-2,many,TGCGCCAGCAGCTGGGGACAGCCGAAAGCCTATGGCTACACCTTC,CASSWGQPKAYGYTF
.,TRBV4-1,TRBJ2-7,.,TGCGCCAGCAGCCAAGTATCCGGGGTTCCTACGAGGGACTTC,CASSQVSGVPTRDF
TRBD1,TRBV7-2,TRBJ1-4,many,TGTGCCAGCAGCTTTTGGACAGGGGCTAATGAAAAACTGTTTTTT,CASSFWTGANEKLFF
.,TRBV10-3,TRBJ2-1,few,TGTGCCATCAGTGAAGCATATGAGCAGTTCTTC,CAISEAYEQFF
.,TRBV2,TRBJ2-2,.,TGTGCCAGCATAAGGGACTTCAACACCGGGGAGCTGTTTTTT,CASIRDFNTGELFF
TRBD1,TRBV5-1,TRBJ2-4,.,TGCGCCAGCAGCTCACCGGGACAGGCGAACATTCAGTACTTC,CASSSPGQANIQYF
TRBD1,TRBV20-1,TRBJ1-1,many,TGCGGACCGACAGGGGGCCGGACTGAAGCTTTCTTT,CGPTGGRTEAFF
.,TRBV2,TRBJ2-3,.,TGTGCCAGCATCAAGTTCGGGGATCGCACAGATACGCAGTATTTT,CASIKFGDRTDTQYF
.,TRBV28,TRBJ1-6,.,TGTGCCGCCCAGGCACAGCCTAATTCACCCCTCCACTTT,CAAQAQPNSPLHF
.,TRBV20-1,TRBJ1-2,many,TGCAGTGCTAGAGACATAACTAACTATGGCTACACCTTC,CSARDITNYGYTF
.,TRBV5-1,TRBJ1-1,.,TGCGCCAGCAGCTCCAACCCTCGAGAAGCTTTCTTT,CASSSNPREAFF
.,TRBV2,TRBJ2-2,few,TGTGCCACCCGAGGGCGGGCCGGGGAGCTGTTTTTT,CATRGRAGELFF
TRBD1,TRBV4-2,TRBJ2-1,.,TGTGCCAGCAGCGCCCGGGACAGGGACCGAGAGCAGTTCTTC,CASSARDRDREQFF
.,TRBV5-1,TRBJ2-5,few,TGCGCCAGCAGCTCCGGATTGCCCCAAGAGACCCAGTACTTC,CASSSGLPQETQYF
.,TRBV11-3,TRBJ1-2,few,TGTGCCAGCAGCTTCGGCGAAGCTAACTATGGCTACACCTTC,CASSFGEANYGYTF
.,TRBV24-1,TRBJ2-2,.,TGTGCCACCAGGGGCGGCTCGAACACCGGGGAGCTGTTTTTT,CATRGGSNTGELFF
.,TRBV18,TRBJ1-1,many,TGTGCCAGCTCACCGTCGACAGGGAACACTGAAGCTTTCTTT,CASSPSTGNTEAFF
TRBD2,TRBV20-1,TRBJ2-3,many,TGCAGTGCTAGAGGGCGGGAGGGGAACACAGATACGCAGTATTTT,CSARGREGNTDTQYF
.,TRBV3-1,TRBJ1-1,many,TGTGCCAGCAGTCTCGGACGGGGATGGGAAGCTTTCTTT,CASSLGRGWEAFF
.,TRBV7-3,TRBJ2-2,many,TGTGCCAGCAGCTTATTTGCTACGAACACCGGGGAGCTGTTTTTT,CASSLFATNTGELFF
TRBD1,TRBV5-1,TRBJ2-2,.,TGCGCCAGCAGGGCCGGGGACAGAAACACCGGGGAGCTGTTTTTT,CASRAGDRNTGELFF
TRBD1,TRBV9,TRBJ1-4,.,TGTGCCAGCAGCACCTTAGACTCGACAGGGGACAAACTGTTTTTT,CASSTLDSTGDKLFF
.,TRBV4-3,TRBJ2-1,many,TGCGCCAGCAGCCAAGAAGGGCCAGACTCAGGGAATGAGCAGTTCTTC,CASSQEGPDSGNEQFF
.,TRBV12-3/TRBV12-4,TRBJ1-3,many,TGTGCCAGCAGTTTGTGGGATTGGGGTTCTGGAAACACCATATATTTT,CASSLWDWGSGNTIYF
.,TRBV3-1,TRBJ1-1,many,TGTGCCAGCAGCCAAGGCGGCGGGGGAGCGTCCGGGAAGGCTTTCTTT,CASSQGGGGASGKAFF
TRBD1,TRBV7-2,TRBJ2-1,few,TGTGCCAGCAGCTTACGCAGGGGGAATGAGCAGTTCTTC,CASSLRRGNEQFF
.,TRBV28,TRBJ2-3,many,TGTGCCAGCAACCCACTTAGGCGTTCAGATACGCAGTATTTT,CASNPLRRSDTQYF
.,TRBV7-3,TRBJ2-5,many,TGTGCCAGCAGCTTATCACCGCAGGAGACCCAGTACTTC,CASSLSPQETQYF
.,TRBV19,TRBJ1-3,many,TGTGCCAGTAGGAGAGGAAACACCATATATTTT,CASRRGNTIYF
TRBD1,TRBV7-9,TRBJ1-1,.,TGTGCCAGCACCCTACAGGGGGCCACTGAAGCTTTCTTT,CASTLQGATEAFF
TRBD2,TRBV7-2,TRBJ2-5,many,TGTGCCAGCAGCGTATTAGGACTAGCGGGGTCAGAGACCCAGTACTTC,CASSVLGLAGSETQYF
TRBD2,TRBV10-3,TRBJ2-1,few,TGTGCCATCAGTGAAATCGGGAGGGCCCAGTTCTTC,CAISEIGRAQFF
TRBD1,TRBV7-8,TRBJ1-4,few,TGTGCCAGCAGCTTAATGACAGGGATTGATGAAAAACTGTTTTTT,CASSLMTGIDEKLFF
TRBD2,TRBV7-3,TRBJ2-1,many,TGTGCCAGCAGCTTAACCCCCGGGGGGGGAAGTGAGCAGTTCTTC,CASSLTPGGGSEQFF
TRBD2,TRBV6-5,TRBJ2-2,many,TGTGCCAGCGGCGGGACTAGCGGTAACACCGGGGAGCTGTTTTTT,CASGGTSGNTGELFF
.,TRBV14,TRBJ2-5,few,TGTGCCAGCAGCCAAAGGACTCTGAGGAGGGAGACCCAGTACTTC,CASSQRTLRRETQYF
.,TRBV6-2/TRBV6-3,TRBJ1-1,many,TGTGCCAGCAGTTACTCGGTTCCGGGGCCCACTGAAGCTTTCTTT,CASSYSVPGPTEAFF
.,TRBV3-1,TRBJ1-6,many,TGTGCCAGCGCTCGGGGGCCTTATAATTCACCCCTCCACTTT,CASARGPYNSPLHF
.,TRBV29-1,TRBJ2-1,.,TGCAGCGTTGTTAAGCGGACCTCCTACAATGAGCAGTTCTTC,CSVVKRTSYNEQFF
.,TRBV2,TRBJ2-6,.,TGTGCCAGCAGTGAAATGGGGGGCGCTGGGGCCAACGTCCTGACTTTC,CASSEMGGAGANVLTF
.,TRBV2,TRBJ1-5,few,TGTGCCAGCAGTGAGGACCGACCTAGCAATCAGCCCCAGCATTTT,CASSEDRPSNQPQHF
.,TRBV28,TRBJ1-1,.,TGTGCCACCCGGGGGACGGATCGTACCCTGGGAGCTTTCTTT,CATRGTDRTLGAFF
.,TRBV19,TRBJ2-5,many,TGTGCCAGTAGTACCCAGCACCAAGAGACCCAGTACTTC,CASSTQHQETQYF
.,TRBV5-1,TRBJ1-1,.,TGCGCCAGCAGCTCAAACGGCGAGGGCACTGAAGCTTTCTTT,CASSSNGEGTEAFF
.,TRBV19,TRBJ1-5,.,TGTGCCAGTGGGTTGGGGGCTGGGCAGCCCCAGCATTTT,CASGLGAGQPQHF
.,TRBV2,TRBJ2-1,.,TGTGCCAGCACATTCCGGACAGCTTCACGCAATGAGCAGTTCTTC,CASTFRTASRNEQFF